This T cell receptor (beta chain) emerged from a study of Ad26.COV2.S vaccination and SARS-CoV-2 variants. This CDR3 contains 15 residues. Deletions cut 7 bases from V and 0 bases from J, with 11 bases between. In germline, CDR1 is SGHTS, CDR2 YDEGEE. Measured with immunoSEQ multiplex PCR; TCRdb has only the in-frame clones, and not every one. The sample has around 420,000 clones, 88% seen once. Treatment denoted: some 20 received Ad26.COV2.S at low or high dose, single or two shots; roughly five received placebo; per-sample allocation not given. After the first vaccine or placebo injection, samples were drawn on day 63. The vaccine delivered Wuhan-strain SARS-CoV-2 spike through an Ad26 vector.

The starting material was peripheral blood, obtained in a trial of Ad26.COV2.S vaccine versus placebo. This chain joins TRBV5-8 and TRBJ2-6; D is undetermined. The receptor was isolated from a person between 18 and 60 years old who received the Ad26.COV2.S COVID-19 vaccine or a placebo. CDR3 in amino acids: CASANWVSGANVLTF. DNA for the CDR3: TGTGCCAGCGCCAATTGGGTCTCTGGGGCCAACGTCCTGACTTTC.